Below are 15 T cell receptor beta chains sequenced from a single sample in a study of blood T cell repertoires in COVID-19. Repertoires were generated with immunoSEQ multiplex PCR, while TCRdb's copy carries only in-frame clones and drops some. Of 45,000 to 55,000 clones detected, approximately 90% appear once; the ten largest clones hold approximately 13%. The sample consisted of peripheral blood. The receptors shown here come from a man older than 75 with acute or convalescent COVID-19.

The chain links TRBV29-1 to TRBJ2-2; 8 bases map to TRBD1. V was pared by 7 bases and J by 3 bases, with 4 bases of the junction left unmatched. CDR1 is SQVTM, CDR2 ANQGSEA, per germline. The CDR3 sequence is 13 residues long. Written as DNA, the CDR3 is TGCAGCGCTGGGACAGGTTACACCGGGGAGCTGTTTTTT. Translated: CSAGTGYTGELFF.

This clone has a single count. V is TRBV14 and J is TRBJ2-1, with 8 bases matching TRBD2. The germline V gene encodes CDR1 SGHDN and CDR2 FVKESK. The CDR3 spans 15 residues. The junction had 6 bases not matched to a gene; V was cut back by 2 bases and J by 6 bases. CDR3 residues: CASSQPGGNPNEQFF. The DNA of the CDR3 is TGTGCCAGCAGCCAACCGGGGGGGAATCCCAATGAGCAGTTCTTC.

This clone was picked up one time. V usage is TRBV3-1 (or the pseudogene TRBV3-2) and J usage is TRBJ1-5; weak D call: TRBD1 (5 bases). V was pared by 3 bases and J by 7 bases, with 13 bases between. The germline gives CDR1 LGHDT, CDR2 YNNKEL (reference sequence). This CDR3 is 14 amino acids long. The CDR3: CASSQGGAGQPQHF. CDR3 bases: TGTGCCAGCAGCCAGGGAGGGGCCGGACAGCCCCAGCATTTT.

This clone was recorded a few times. The chain carries TRBV19 and TRBJ2-1; 8 bases fit TRBD2. Germline values: CDR1 LNHDA, CDR2 SQIVND (reference sequence). The CDR3 has 11 residues. The V segment lost 9 bases and the J segment 8 bases; nucleotides outside the gene matches: 3. Here the CDR3 reads CASGGAYEQFF. In DNA form, the CDR3 reads TGTGCCAGCGGGGGGGCCTATGAGCAGTTCTTC.

The V gene is TRBV7-3, the J gene TRBJ2-5; a weak D match, TRBD2 (6 bases). The CDR3 consists of 15 residues. From germline, CDR1 is SGHTA and CDR2 FQGTGA. V was pared by 4 bases and J by 5 bases, with 17 bases between. CDR3 sequence reads: CASSSLGDSRETQYF. In DNA form, the CDR3 reads TGTGCCAGCAGCTCGTTGGGGGACTCCAGGGAGACCCAGTACTTC. The full variable domain, completed using reference TRBV7-3 and TRBJ2-5, is GAGVSQTPSNKVTEKGKYVELRCDPISGHTALYWYRQSLGQGPEFLIYFQGTGAADDSGLPNDRFFAVRPEGSVSTLKIQRTERGDSAVYLCASSSLGDSRETQYFGPGTRLLVL.

The rearrangement joins TRBV21-1 to TRBJ2-1; the table's TRBD1 call for D was not verified on the DNA. TRBV21-1 is classified as a pseudogene. This CDR3 spans 15 amino acids. CDR3: CASSKNALQDNEQFF. CDR3 in DNA: TGTGCCAGCAGCAAAAATGCTTTACAAGACAATGAGCAGTTCTTC.

The chain joins TRBV21-1 to TRBJ2-4; the DNA was not compared with TRBD2, the D call given in the table. TRBV21-1 is noted as a pseudogene. CDR3 length: 14 amino acids. DNA of the CDR3: TGTGCCAGCAGCAGCTGGCAGAGGGTAAACATTCAGTACTTC. Translating gives CASSSWQRVNIQYF.

This chain joins TRBV7-9 and TRBJ1-1; D not certain. The V gene's germline CDR1 is SEHNR and CDR2 FQNEAQ (reference sequence). This CDR3 comprises 13 residues. V lost 7 bases to trimming and J lost 2 bases, with 11 bases between them. Here the CDR3 reads CASTLERNTEAFF. As DNA, the CDR3 is TGTGCCAGCACCCTGGAGCGAAACACTGAAGCTTTCTTT.

The V call is TRBV30, the J call TRBJ1-1; weak D call: TRBD1 (6 bases). The CDR3 is 16 residues long. Between the trimmed V and J ends, which lost 0 bases and 4 bases, there was a span of 18 bases. Germline values: CDR1 GTSNPN, CDR2 SVGIG (reference sequence). For the CDR3, the DNA is TGTGCCTGGAGTGTAACAGGGCTTGAGATTCTCACTGAAGCTTTCTTT. Translation gives CAWSVTGLEILTEAFF.

The chain employs TRBV28 and TRBJ1-6; maybe TRBD1 (6 bases). Germline CDR1 MDHEN, CDR2 SYDVKM. Trimming took 8 bases from V and 5 from J, leaving 22 bases between them. The CDR3 runs 17 residues. The CDR3 nucleotides read TGTGCCAGCTTCTTCCATTCTGAACAGGGAAATAATTCACCCCTCCACTTT. Translated: CASFFHSEQGNNSPLHF.

V usage is TRBV5-6 and J usage is TRBJ2-5; no reliable D call. Germline V lookup: CDR1 SGHDT, CDR2 YYEEEE. This CDR3 is 13 amino acids long. V lost 0 bases and J lost 12, with 15 bases in between. The CDR3 region is CASSLDKTQAEYF. CDR3 sequence (DNA): TGTGCCAGCAGCTTGGATAAGACCCAGGCCGAGTACTTC.

V is TRBV19 and J is TRBJ2-1; maybe TRBD2 (5 bases). This CDR3 region has 13 residues. Trimming removed 6 bases from V and 4 bases from J, with 10 bases in between. Germline V gene sequence: CDR1 LNHDA, CDR2 SQIVND (reference sequence). The DNA of the CDR3 is TGTGCCAGTAGCCGGCCGGGGTACAATGAGCAGTTCTTC. Its translation: CASSRPGYNEQFF.

The chain has TRBV9 and TRBJ1-2; weak D call: TRBD1 (5 bases). The CDR3 totals 16 residues. V shed 2 bases and J shed 3 bases, with 17 bases lying between them. Germline V gene data show CDR1 as SGDLS and CDR2 as YYNGEE. This CDR3 is CASSVPPEGLDYGYTF. The CDR3 coding sequence is TGTGCCAGCAGCGTTCCCCCGGAGGGGCTCGACTATGGCTACACCTTC. The full variable domain, rest sourced from reference TRBV9 and TRBJ1-2, is DSGVTQTPKHLITATGQRVTLRCSPRSGDLSVYWYQQSLDQGLQFLIQYYNGEERAKGNILERFSAQQFPDLHSELNLSSLELGDSALYFCASSVPPEGLDYGYTFGSGTRLTVV.

V usage is TRBV15 and J usage is TRBJ2-7; a possible D gene is TRBD2 (6 bases). Germline V gene data show CDR1 as LNHNV and CDR2 as YYDKDF (reference sequence). Trimming stripped 1 base from V and 3 bases from J, with 7 bases between. This CDR3 is built from 13 residues. The CDR3 reads CATSRVGGYEQYF. The CDR3 DNA follows: TGTGCCACCAGCAGAGTCGGGGGCTACGAGCAGTACTTC.

The chain joins TRBV3-1 (or the pseudogene TRBV3-2) to TRBJ1-6; D remains ambiguous. The CDR3 extends over 16 amino acids. CDR1 LGHDT and CDR2 YNNKEL come from the germline V gene (reference sequence). Deletions cut 3 bases from V and 1 base from J, with 10 bases between. The CDR3 nucleotides read TGTGCCAGCAGCCAGAGGCTTTTTTCCTATAATTCACCCCTCCACTTT. It translates to CASSQRLFSYNSPLHF.